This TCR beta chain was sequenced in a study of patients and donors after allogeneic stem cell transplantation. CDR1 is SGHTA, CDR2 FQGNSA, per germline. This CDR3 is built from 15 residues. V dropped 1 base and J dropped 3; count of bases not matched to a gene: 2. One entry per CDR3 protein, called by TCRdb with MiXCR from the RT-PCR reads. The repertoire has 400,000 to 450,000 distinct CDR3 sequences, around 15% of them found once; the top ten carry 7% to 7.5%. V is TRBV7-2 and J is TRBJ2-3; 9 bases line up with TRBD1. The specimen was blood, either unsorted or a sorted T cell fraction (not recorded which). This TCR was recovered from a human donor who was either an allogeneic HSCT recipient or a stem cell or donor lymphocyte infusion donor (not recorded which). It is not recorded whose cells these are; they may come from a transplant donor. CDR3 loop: CASSLGDRETDTQYF. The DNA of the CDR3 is TGTGCCAGCAGCTTAGGGGACAGGGAAACAGATACGCAGTATTTT.